The text below deals with one T cell receptor (beta chain). This CDR3 comprises 16 residues. CDR1 MNHEY and CDR2 SVGAGI come from the germline V gene. V was pared by 0 bases and J by 10 bases, with 9 bases of the junction left unmatched. Libraries were prepared by immunoSEQ multiplex PCR; TCRdb keeps only in-frame clonotypes and omits some of them. The sample has about 220,000 clones, 80% to 90% seen once. The sample originates from a study of blood T cell repertoires in COVID-19. The source material was PBMCs or T cells enriched from blood (not recorded which). This chain connects TRBV6-5 to TRBJ1-4, with 9 bases aligning to TRBD1. This clonotype was sampled from a woman between 35 and 50 years old with acute COVID-19. This CDR3 is CASSYSMDRGARKLFF. DNA of the CDR3: TGTGCCAGCAGTTACTCTATGGACAGGGGTGCTCGAAAACTGTTTTTT.